One sample yielded the 10 T cell receptor beta chains listed below, sequenced in a study of regulatory T cells in long-lasting Graves disease. The time point denotes: persistent/refractory GD, antithyroid drugs over 5 years with positive TRAb. RNA isolated from PBMCs was used to make the TCR library. Researchers made TCR beta libraries by using iRepertoire HTBI primers and running Arm-PCR on CDR3 regions. MiXCR was run by TCRdb on the multiplex PCR reads, yielding one entry per CDR3 protein. The sample has hundreds of thousands of distinct CDR3 sequences, about 22% seen once. This sample comprised peripheral blood mononuclear cells (PBMCs), obtained when the disease was refractory, from a patient treated with antithyroid drugs. All receptors derive from a female donor with Graves disease.

Ten or more counts support this clonotype. The V and J genes are TRBV6-1 and TRBJ2-2; D possibly uses TRBD1 or TRBD2 (5 bases each). CDR3 size: 16 residues. Germline values: CDR1 MNHNS, CDR2 SASEGT. The V end was cut by 2 bases, the J end by 6 bases, with 16 bases between. CDR3 region: CASSEQPGTGAGELFF. CDR3 sequence (DNA): TGTGCCAGCAGTGAACAACCGGGGACCGGGGCCGGGGAGCTGTTTTTT.

V gene TRBV28 combines with J gene TRBJ2-3, with a weak D call TRBD2 (6 bases). V shed 8 bases and J shed 2 bases, with 14 bases lying between them. This CDR3 contains 14 residues. Germline V lookup: CDR1 MDHEN, CDR2 SYDVKM. The CDR3 sequence is CASRREPNTDTQYF. CDR3 bases: TGTGCCAGCCGGAGGGAACCAAACACAGATACGCAGTATTTT.

J is TRBJ2-7 and V is TRBV4-1; 9 bases line up with TRBD2. CDR1 and CDR2 from the germline V gene are MGHRA and YSYEKL. The CDR3 runs to 17 residues. The V and J ends lost 0 bases and 5 bases, in that order; junction bases with no gene match: 11. The CDR3 spells CASSQEHNLAGRNEQYF. DNA for the CDR3: TGCGCCAGCAGCCAAGAACACAATCTAGCGGGGCGAAACGAGCAGTACTTC.

This clonotype has only a few counts. V and J are TRBV29-1 and TRBJ1-2; TRBD1 aligns across 9 bases. The V and J ends lost 4 bases and 8 bases, in that order; junction bases with no gene match: 11. This CDR3 comprises 14 residues. CDR1 is SQVTM, CDR2 ANQGSEA, per germline. The CDR3 here is CSVVITGQGAGYTF. The DNA of the CDR3 is TGCAGCGTTGTTATCACGGGACAGGGTGCCGGCTACACCTTC.

The chain employs TRBV4-2 and TRBJ1-1, with D uncertain. The ends were cut back, 6 bases at V and 4 bases at J, with 9 bases in the middle. The germline CDR1 and CDR2 sequences are LGHNA and YNFKEQ. The CDR3 runs to 12 residues. DNA of the CDR3: TGTGCCAGCAGGTCGACTGGCACTGAAGCTTTCTTT. It encodes CASRSTGTEAFF.

The V gene is TRBV19, the J gene TRBJ2-7; weak D call: TRBD1 (5 bases). The length of the CDR3 is 14 residues. The V gene lost 4 bases and the J gene lost 1 base, with 11 bases spanning the gap. Germline assignment: CDR1 LNHDA and CDR2 SQIVND (reference sequence). CDR3 nucleotides: TGTGCCAGTAGTAAGGCAGGGCCTTCCTACGAGCAGTACTTC. Translation gives CASSKAGPSYEQYF. Complete variable domain (other parts from reference TRBV19 and TRBJ2-7): DGGITQSPKYLFRKEGQNVTLSCEQNLNHDAMYWYRQDPGQGLRLIYYSQIVNDFQKGDIAEGYSVSREKKESFPLTVTSAQKNPTAFYLCASSKAGPSYEQYFGPGTRLTVT.

The table lists this clonotype with many counts. J is TRBJ1-2 and V is TRBV28; possibly TRBD1 for D (6 bases). Germline loops: CDR1 MDHEN, CDR2 SYDVKM. The CDR3 runs to 16 residues. Trimming shortened V by 5 bases and J by 3 bases, and 19 bases separated the two germline ends. The CDR3 region has the DNA TGTGCCAGCAGTCCCACGTGGGGGGCAGGGGACTATGGCTACACCTTC. It codes for CASSPTWGAGDYGYTF.

The V and J genes are TRBV6-2 or TRBV6-3 and TRBJ2-4, with D possibly TRBD1 on 6 matching bases. The CDR3 has 22 amino acids. Trimming cost V 0 bases and J 0 bases, with 27 bases left between them. Germline V gene lookup returns CDR1 MNHEY and CDR2 SVGEGT. The CDR3 loop is CASSYSGAGDISSVIAKNIQYF. For the CDR3, the DNA is TGTGCCAGCAGTTACTCCGGGGCAGGGGACATCTCGTCCGTGATAGCCAAAAACATTCAGTACTTC.

This clonotype was observed a few times. The chain uses TRBV7-3 and TRBJ2-2; perhaps D is TRBD1 or TRBD2 (6 bases each). Germline V gene sequence: CDR1 SGHTA, CDR2 FQGTGA. The CDR3 consists of 16 residues. V was shortened by 5 bases and J by 3 bases, with 16 bases between the two germline ends. The CDR3 reads CASSPFGGGDTGELFF. DNA for the CDR3: TGTGCCAGCAGCCCCTTTGGAGGGGGAGACACCGGGGAGCTGTTTTTT.

CDR3 sequence reads: CASSSGQPATNEKLFF. The CDR3 DNA reads as TGTGCCAGCAGCTCGGGACAGCCTGCAACTAATGAAAAACTGTTTTTT. The rearrangement links TRBV9 to TRBJ1-4, with TRBD1 matching over 7 bases. The germline V gene encodes CDR1 SGDLS and CDR2 YYNGEE. The CDR3 consists of 16 residues. Losses at the gene ends were 4 bases for V and 0 bases for J; bases not matched to a gene: 6.